Each of the 3 T cell receptor beta chains below was sequenced from the same sample in a study of T cells in Graves' hyperthyroidism and ophthalmopathy (dated by TCRdb to the late 2010s). Libraries were made using multiplex PCR. Sequencing used an Illumina HiSeq 2000. TCR beta CDR3 regions were amplified from RNA transcripts. For the first round of RT-PCR on the TCR CDR3, the HTBI primer set was used together with the Qiagen OneStep RT-PCR kit. In TCRdb, the public reads were trimmed at Q25 with fastp and aligned with MiXCR, with productive beta chains retained. Rows with a matching CDR3 protein are joined into one entry that keeps the most common DNA and genes. The sample has around 340,000 distinct CDR3 sequences on record, about a sixth of them singletons. Of the sample, more than 30% is held by the ten largest clones. Sequenced input: blood. All receptors come from a woman aged 25 to 39 with Graves' hyperthyroidism that later progressed to Graves' ophthalmopathy.

Worth noting for this clonotype: A clone one base away is much larger, so this may be a read error. CDR3 DNA: TGTGCCAGCAGCCGTTGGGGTTCCTGCGAGCAGTACTTC. This translates into CASSRWGSCEQYF. The V and J genes are TRBV9 and TRBJ2-7, with D unresolved. The CDR3 extends over 13 amino acids. CDR1 SGDLS and CDR2 YYNGEE come from the germline V gene.

This clonotype was seen repeatedly, ten times or more. The chain recombines TRBV29-1 with TRBJ1-5, with a possible D match to TRBD1 (5 bases). Germline V gives CDR1 SQVTM, CDR2 ANQGSEA. The CDR3 covers 13 residues. Trimming removed 4 bases at V and 5 bases at J, with 12 bases between. The CDR3 DNA reads as TGCAGCGTTGCGGCCAGGGAGGATCAGCCCCAGCATTTT. Encoded protein: CSVAAREDQPQHF.

V usage is TRBV29-1 and J usage is TRBJ2-7; D might be TRBD1 or TRBD2, each matching 6 bases. V was trimmed by 4 bases and J by 3 bases, leaving 13 bases between them. In germline, CDR1 is SQVTM, CDR2 ANQGSEA. This CDR3 has 13 amino acids. In nucleotides, the CDR3 is TGCAGCGTTGGAAGCGGAGGGGGCTACGAGCAGTACTTC. Translation: CSVGSGGGYEQYF.